What follows describes a single TCR beta chain. The antigen is undetermined. This specimen belongs to a study of CD4 T cells in relation to SARS-CoV-2 and coronaviruses. On the study more broadly: Crossreactive spike epitopes shared across donors were mapped to their HLA restriction.

The CDR3 is 15 amino acids. Germline CDR1 is MNHEY and CDR2 is SVGAGI. After removal of 6 bases from V and 6 bases from J, the junction contained 11 bases not matched to a gene. Sequencing used immunoSEQ multiplex PCR; TCRdb keeps in-frame clones, though not all of them. Of about 26,000 clones listed, around 73% are singletons. Study results and caveats: Samples before the pandemic and after infection were not matched within any donor.

Before the COVID-19 pandemic, during about 2011-2019, CD4+ T cells were taken from unexposed donors. Isolation of CD4+ T cells took place after around 11 days in culture. Testing used SARS-CoV-2 S/N and four cold-coronavirus spikes on unexposed-donor CD4+ T cells, cells permitting. The source is a human donor in good health. The V call is TRBV6-5, the J call TRBJ2-1, with 7 bases that match TRBD1. Sequenced material: CD4+ T cells from PBMCs, cultured in vitro. CDR3 nucleotide sequence: TGTGCCAGCAGAAAGACAGGGTTTCAGTCCAATGAGCAGTTCTTC. Translation gives CASRKTGFQSNEQFF.